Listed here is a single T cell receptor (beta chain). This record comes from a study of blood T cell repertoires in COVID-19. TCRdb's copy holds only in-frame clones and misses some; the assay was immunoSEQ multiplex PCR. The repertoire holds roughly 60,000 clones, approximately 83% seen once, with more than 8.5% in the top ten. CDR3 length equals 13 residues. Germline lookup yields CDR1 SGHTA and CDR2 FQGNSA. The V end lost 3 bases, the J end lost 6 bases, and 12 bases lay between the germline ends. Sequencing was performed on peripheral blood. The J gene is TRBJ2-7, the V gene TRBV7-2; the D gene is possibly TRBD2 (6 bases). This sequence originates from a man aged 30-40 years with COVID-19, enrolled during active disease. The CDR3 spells CASSLDGSGEQYF. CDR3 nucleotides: TGTGCCAGCAGCTTGGACGGGAGCGGCGAGCAGTACTTC.